A single sample is the source of the 8 T cell receptor beta chains below, sequenced in a study of cytomegalovirus exposure and HLA in healthy donors. The PCR employed 60 Vbeta primers together with 13 Jbeta primers. Profiled with immunoSEQ multiplex PCR; TCRdb holds only in-frame clones, not every one. The sample lists about 120,000 clones; less than 65% were seen once. The sequencing input was PBMCs. Receptors were obtained from a man between 35 and 55 years old in good health and CMV-seropositive.

V usage is TRBV18 and J usage is TRBJ2-5; 9 positions agree with TRBD1. J was trimmed by 2 bases and V by 1 base; bases with no gene match: 17. CDR1 is KGHSH, CDR2 LQKENI, per germline. There are 20 residues in the CDR3. The CDR3 region is CASSPLRGTGYRVSQETQYF. The CDR3 bases are TGTGCCAGCTCACCACTTCGAGGGACAGGGTACCGAGTGAGTCAAGAGACCCAGTACTTC.

This clone was counted a few times. The V gene is TRBV7-9, the J gene TRBJ2-5, with 7 bases fitting TRBD2. Germline V lookup: CDR1 SEHNR, CDR2 FQNEAQ (reference sequence). CDR3 size: 15 residues. Trimming removed 4 bases from V and 2 bases from J; junction bases left unmatched: 7. CDR3 sequence reads: CASSSYQRGQETQYF. The CDR3 nucleotides are TGTGCCAGCAGCTCCTACCAGCGGGGACAAGAGACCCAGTACTTC.

The chain has TRBV29-1 and TRBJ2-3; 8 nucleotides align to TRBD2. The CDR3 spans 16 residues. Germline V lookup: CDR1 SQVTM, CDR2 ANQGSEA. Losses at the gene ends were 4 bases for V and 0 bases for J; bases not matched to a gene: 9. The CDR3 reads CSVGGLERGSTDTQYF. In DNA form, the CDR3 reads TGCAGCGTTGGGGGGCTAGAGCGGGGGAGCACAGATACGCAGTATTTT.

The gene calls are TRBV19 and TRBJ1-6; no firm D call. Trimming took 6 bases from V and 7 from J, leaving 7 bases between them. The CDR3 length is 12 residues. CDR1 and CDR2 from the germline V gene are LNHDA and SQIVND (reference sequence). The CDR3 protein is CASRLRNSPLHF. The CDR3 nucleotides are TGTGCCAGTAGGCTGCGGAATTCACCCCTCCACTTT. Variable domain in full (rest from reference TRBV19 and TRBJ1-6): DGGITQSPKYLFRKEGQNVTLSCEQNLNHDAMYWYRQDPGQGLRLIYYSQIVNDFQKGDIAEGYSVSREKKESFPLTVTSAQKNPTAFYLCASRLRNSPLHFGNGTRLTVT.

The chain uses TRBV30 and TRBJ1-4; D is perhaps TRBD1 (5 bases). From germline, CDR1 is GTSNPN and CDR2 SVGIG (reference sequence). The CDR3 contains 13 residues. With 5 bases removed from V and 8 bases from J, the gap between germline ends came to 15 bases. CDR3 region: CAWDYQGGEKLFF. The CDR3 region has the DNA TGTGCCTGGGACTATCAGGGAGGCGAAAAACTGTTTTTT. Based on the CDR3 plus reference TRBV30 and TRBJ1-4, the full variable domain is SQTIHQWPATLVQPVGSPLSLECTVEGTSNPNLYWYRQAAGRGLQLLFYSVGIGQISSEVPQNLSASRPQDRQFILSSKKLLLSDSGFYLCAWDYQGGEKLFFGSGTQLSVL.

The table lists this clone with a few counts. V and J are TRBV13 and TRBJ1-6; 9 positions agree with TRBD1. J lost 9 bases, V lost 7 bases, and 7 bases had no gene match. Germline assignment: CDR1 PRHDT and CDR2 FYEKMQ (reference sequence). The length of the CDR3 is 14 residues. The CDR3 sequence: CASTSQGASSPLHF. The DNA of the CDR3 is TGTGCCAGCACCTCACAGGGGGCGAGTTCACCCCTCCACTTT.

This rearrangement joins TRBV10-1 to TRBJ1-2; D gene uncertain. CDR1 and CDR2 (germline): WNHNN, SYGVQD (reference sequence). The V end was cut by 7 bases, the J end by 2 bases, with 20 bases between. The CDR3 covers 16 residues. As DNA, the CDR3 is TGCGCCAGCATCGGCAAATGGCGGGGAGAAAACTATGGCTACACCTTC. It translates to CASIGKWRGENYGYTF.

The chain carries TRBV18 and TRBJ1-6; D perhaps matches TRBD1 (6 bases). The CDR3 has 16 residues. Trimming cost V 5 bases and J 4 bases, with 15 bases left between them. Germline V gene sequence: CDR1 KGHSH, CDR2 LQKENI. CDR3 DNA: TGTGCCAGCTCAGCGCAGGGGCCAACTTATAATTCACCCCTCCACTTT. Translated, it gives CASSAQGPTYNSPLHF. Full variable domain (rest looked up from reference TRBV18 and TRBJ1-6): NAGVMQNPRHLVRRRGQEARLRCSPMKGHSHVYWYRQLPEEGLKFMVYLQKENIIDESGMPKERFSAEFPKEGPSILRIQQVVRGDSAAYFCASSAQGPTYNSPLHFGNGTRLTVT.